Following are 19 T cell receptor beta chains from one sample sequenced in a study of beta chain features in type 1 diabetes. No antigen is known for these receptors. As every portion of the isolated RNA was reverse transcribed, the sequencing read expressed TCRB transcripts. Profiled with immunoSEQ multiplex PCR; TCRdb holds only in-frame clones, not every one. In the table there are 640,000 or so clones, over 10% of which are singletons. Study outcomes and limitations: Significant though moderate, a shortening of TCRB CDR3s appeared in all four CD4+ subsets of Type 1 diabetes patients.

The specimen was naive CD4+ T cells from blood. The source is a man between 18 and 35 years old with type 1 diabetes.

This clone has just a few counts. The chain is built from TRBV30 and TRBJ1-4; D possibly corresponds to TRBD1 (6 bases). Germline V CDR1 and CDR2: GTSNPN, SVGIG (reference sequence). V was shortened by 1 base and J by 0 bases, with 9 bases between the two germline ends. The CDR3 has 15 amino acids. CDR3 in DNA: TGTGCCTGGAGTGCCGGACAGACAACTAATGAAAAACTGTTTTTT. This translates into CAWSAGQTTNEKLFF. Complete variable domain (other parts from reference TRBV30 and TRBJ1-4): SQTIHQWPATLVQPVGSPLSLECTVEGTSNPNLYWYRQAAGRGLQLLFYSVGIGQISSEVPQNLSASRPQDRQFILSSKKLLLSDSGFYLCAWSAGQTTNEKLFFGSGTQLSVL.

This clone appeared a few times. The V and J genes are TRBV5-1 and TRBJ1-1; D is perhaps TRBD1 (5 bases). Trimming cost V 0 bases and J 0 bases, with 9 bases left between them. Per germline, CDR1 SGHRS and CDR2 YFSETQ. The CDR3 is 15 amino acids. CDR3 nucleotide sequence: TGCGCCAGCAGCTTGGCCCGGGGGATGAACACTGAAGCTTTCTTT. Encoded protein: CASSLARGMNTEAFF. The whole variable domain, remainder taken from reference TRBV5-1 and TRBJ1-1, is KAGVTQTPRYLIKTRGQQVTLSCSPISGHRSVSWYQQTPGQGLQFLFEYFSETQRNKGNFPGRFSGRQFSNSRSEMNVSTLELGDSALYLCASSLARGMNTEAFFGQGTRLTVV.

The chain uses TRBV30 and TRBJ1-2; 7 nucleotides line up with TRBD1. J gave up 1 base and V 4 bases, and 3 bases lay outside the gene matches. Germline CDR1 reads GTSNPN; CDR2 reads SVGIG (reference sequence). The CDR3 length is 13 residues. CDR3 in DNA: TGTGCCTGGATGCCAGGGGGTAACTATGGCTACACCTTC. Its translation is CAWMPGGNYGYTF.

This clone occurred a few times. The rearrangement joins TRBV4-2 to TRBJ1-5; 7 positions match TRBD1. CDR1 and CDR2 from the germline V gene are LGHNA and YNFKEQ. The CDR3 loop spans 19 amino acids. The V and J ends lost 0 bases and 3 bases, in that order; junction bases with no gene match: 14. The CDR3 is CASSQEENRGGFVNQPQHF. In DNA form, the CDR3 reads TGTGCCAGCAGCCAAGAGGAGAACAGGGGAGGATTTGTCAATCAGCCCCAGCATTTT.

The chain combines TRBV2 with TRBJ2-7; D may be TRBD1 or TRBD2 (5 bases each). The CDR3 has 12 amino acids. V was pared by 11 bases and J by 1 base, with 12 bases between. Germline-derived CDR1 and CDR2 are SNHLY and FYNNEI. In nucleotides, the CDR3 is TGTGCCGACCGGGACCAATCCTACGAGCAGTACTTC. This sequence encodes CADRDQSYEQYF.

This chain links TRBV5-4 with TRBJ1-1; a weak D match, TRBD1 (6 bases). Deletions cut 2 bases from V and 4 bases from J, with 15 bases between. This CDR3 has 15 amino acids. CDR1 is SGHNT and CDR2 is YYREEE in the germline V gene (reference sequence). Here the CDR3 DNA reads TGTGCCAGCAGCTTCCCAGGGGTACGAGGCACTGAAGCTTTCTTT. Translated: CASSFPGVRGTEAFF.

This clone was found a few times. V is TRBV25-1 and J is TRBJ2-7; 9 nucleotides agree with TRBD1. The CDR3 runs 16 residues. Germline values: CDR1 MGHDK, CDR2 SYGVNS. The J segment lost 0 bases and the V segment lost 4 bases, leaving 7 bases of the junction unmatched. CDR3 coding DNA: TGTGCCAGCAGTGGGACAGGGGCGATATACTCCTACGAGCAGTACTTC. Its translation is CASSGTGAIYSYEQYF.

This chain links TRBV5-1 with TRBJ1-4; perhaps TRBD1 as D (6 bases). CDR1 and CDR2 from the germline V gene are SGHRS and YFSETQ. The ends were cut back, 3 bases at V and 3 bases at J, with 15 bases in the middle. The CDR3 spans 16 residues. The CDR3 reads CASSSSGQPSNEKLFF. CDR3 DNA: TGCGCCAGCAGCTCCTCCGGACAGCCCTCTAATGAAAAACTGTTTTTT. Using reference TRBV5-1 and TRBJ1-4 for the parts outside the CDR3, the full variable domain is KAGVTQTPRYLIKTRGQQVTLSCSPISGHRSVSWYQQTPGQGLQFLFEYFSETQRNKGNFPGRFSGRQFSNSRSEMNVSTLELGDSALYLCASSSSGQPSNEKLFFGSGTQLSVL.

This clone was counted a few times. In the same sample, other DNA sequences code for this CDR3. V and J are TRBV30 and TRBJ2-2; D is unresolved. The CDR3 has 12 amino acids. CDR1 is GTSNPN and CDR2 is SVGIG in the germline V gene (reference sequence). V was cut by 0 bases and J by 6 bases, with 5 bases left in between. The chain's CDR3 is CAWSVPPGELFF. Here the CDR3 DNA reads TGTGCCTGGAGTGTACCTCCCGGGGAGCTGTTTTTT.

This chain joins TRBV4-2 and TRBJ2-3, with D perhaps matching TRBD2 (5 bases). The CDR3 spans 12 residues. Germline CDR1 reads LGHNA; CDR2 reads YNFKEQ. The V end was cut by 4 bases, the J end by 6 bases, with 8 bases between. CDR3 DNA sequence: TGTGCCAGCAGCCTCGGGGAGGATACGCAGTATTTT. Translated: CASSLGEDTQYF.

For the CDR3, the DNA is TGCGCCAGCAGCCCGACAGGGGGTGGGGAGACCCAGTACTTC. Protein product: CASSPTGGGETQYF. The rearrangement uses TRBV5-1 and TRBJ2-5; 9 bases agree with TRBD1. Germline assignment: CDR1 SGHRS and CDR2 YFSETQ. This CDR3 contains 14 residues. V lost 4 bases, J lost 5 bases, and 6 bases stayed unmatched.

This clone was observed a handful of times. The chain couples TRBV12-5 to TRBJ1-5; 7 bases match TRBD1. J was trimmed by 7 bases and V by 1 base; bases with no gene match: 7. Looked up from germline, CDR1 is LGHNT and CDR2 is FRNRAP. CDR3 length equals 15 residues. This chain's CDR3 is CASGLGGMTGQPQHF. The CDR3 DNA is TGTGCTAGTGGTTTGGGAGGAATGACAGGGCAGCCCCAGCATTTT.

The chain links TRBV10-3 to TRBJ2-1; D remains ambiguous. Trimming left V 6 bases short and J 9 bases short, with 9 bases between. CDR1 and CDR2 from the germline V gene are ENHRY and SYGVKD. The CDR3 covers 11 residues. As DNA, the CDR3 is TGTGCCATCAGGTCGGATGGTGAGCAGTTCTTC. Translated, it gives CAIRSDGEQFF.

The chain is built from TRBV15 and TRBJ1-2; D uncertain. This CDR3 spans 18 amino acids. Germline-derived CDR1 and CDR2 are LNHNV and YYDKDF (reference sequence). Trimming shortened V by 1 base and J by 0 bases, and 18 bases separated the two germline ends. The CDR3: CATSRVRVPRLPNYGYTF. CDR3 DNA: TGTGCCACCAGCAGAGTTCGGGTGCCAAGACTCCCTAACTATGGCTACACCTTC.

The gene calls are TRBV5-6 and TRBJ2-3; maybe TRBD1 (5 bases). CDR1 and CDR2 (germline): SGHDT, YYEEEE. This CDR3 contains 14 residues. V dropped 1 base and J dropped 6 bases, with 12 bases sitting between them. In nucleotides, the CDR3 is TGTGCCAGCAGCTTGTTTGCTCCAGGGGATACGCAGTATTTT. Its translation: CASSLFAPGDTQYF. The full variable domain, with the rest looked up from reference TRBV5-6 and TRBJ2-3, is DAGVTQSPTHLIKTRGQQVTLRCSPKSGHDTVSWYQQALGQGPQFIFQYYEEEERQRGNFPDRFSGHQFPNYSSELNVNALLLGDSALYLCASSLFAPGDTQYFGPGTRLTVL.

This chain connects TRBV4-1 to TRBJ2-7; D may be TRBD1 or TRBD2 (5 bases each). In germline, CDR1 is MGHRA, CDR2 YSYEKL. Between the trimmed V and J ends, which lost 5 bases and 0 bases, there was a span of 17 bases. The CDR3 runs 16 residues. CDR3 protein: CASSSFPAGSSYEQYF. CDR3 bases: TGCGCCAGCAGCAGCTTCCCGGCAGGGAGCTCCTACGAGCAGTACTTC.

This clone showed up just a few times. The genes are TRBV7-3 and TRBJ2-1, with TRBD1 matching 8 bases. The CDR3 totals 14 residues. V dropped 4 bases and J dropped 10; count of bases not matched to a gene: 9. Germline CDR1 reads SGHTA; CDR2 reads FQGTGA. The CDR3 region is CASSSQQGVTEQFF. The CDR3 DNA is TGTGCCAGCAGCTCCCAACAGGGGGTGACGGAGCAGTTCTTC.

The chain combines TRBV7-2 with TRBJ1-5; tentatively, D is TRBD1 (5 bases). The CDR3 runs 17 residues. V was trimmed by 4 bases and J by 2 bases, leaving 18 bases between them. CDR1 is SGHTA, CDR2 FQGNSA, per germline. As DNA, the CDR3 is TGTGCCAGCAGCTCCTCGACTTGGGGGGTGGGCAATCAGCCCCAGCATTTT. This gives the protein CASSSSTWGVGNQPQHF. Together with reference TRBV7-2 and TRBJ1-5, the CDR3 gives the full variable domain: GAGVSQSPSNKVTEKGKDVELRCDPISGHTALYWYRQSLGQGLEFLIYFQGNSAPDKSGLPSDRFSAERTGGSVSTLTIQRTQQEDSAVYLCASSSSTWGVGNQPQHFGDGTRLSIL.

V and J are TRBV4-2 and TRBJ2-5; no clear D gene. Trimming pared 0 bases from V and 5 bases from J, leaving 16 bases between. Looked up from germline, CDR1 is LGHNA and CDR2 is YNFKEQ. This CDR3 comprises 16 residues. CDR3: CASSQDVGSSWETQYF. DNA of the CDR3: TGTGCCAGCAGCCAAGATGTGGGCTCGAGTTGGGAGACCCAGTACTTC.